This TCR beta chain was recorded in a study of Ad26.COV2.S vaccination and SARS-CoV-2 variants. Study in general: The vaccine Ad26.COV2.S was put into the muscle once, or twice with 56 days between.

General study points: Assessments of TCR breadth and depth may have underestimated the total T cell responses.

Treatment defined: some 20 received Ad26.COV2.S at low or high dose, single or two shots; about 5 received placebo; per-sample allocation not given. After the first vaccine or placebo injection, samples were drawn on day 63. Some clones are missing from TCRdb's copy, which holds only in-frame ones; the method was immunoSEQ multiplex PCR. The sample includes 300,000 to 350,000 clones, 86% of them seen just once. Trimming stripped 3 bases from V and 6 bases from J, with 10 bases between. CDR3 length equals 12 residues. CDR1 is SGHRS and CDR2 is YFSETQ in the germline V gene. A note on this clone: Its antigen is undetermined.

The rearrangement uses TRBV5-1 and TRBJ2-7; D is perhaps TRBD1 (7 bases). This TCR came from a person aged 18-65 years who received the Ad26.COV2.S COVID-19 vaccine or a placebo. The specimen was peripheral blood, collected in a trial of Ad26.COV2.S vaccine versus placebo. CDR3 in DNA: TGCGCCAGCAGCTACCAGGGGGGCGAGCAGTACTTC. It is translated as CASSYQGGEQYF.